The 9 T cell receptor beta chains reported below all come from one sample, sequenced in a study of blood T cell repertoires in COVID-19. TCRdb keeps only in-frame clones here, not all; method: immunoSEQ multiplex PCR. The table shows over 50,000 clones, with 80% to 90% occurring only once. Material for sequencing was peripheral blood. The source is a man in his fifties or sixties with acute or convalescent COVID-19.

This clone was detected a few times. The J gene is TRBJ1-1, the V gene TRBV19, with a weak D call TRBD1 (6 bases). Germline V gives CDR1 LNHDA, CDR2 SQIVND (reference sequence). The CDR3 is made up of 13 amino acids. The V gene lost 1 base and the J gene lost 3 bases, with 6 bases spanning the gap. CDR3 residues: CASSIGTDTEAFF. The CDR3 DNA reads as TGTGCCAGTAGTATAGGGACAGACACTGAAGCTTTCTTT.

To note about this clone: The germline gene is not matched at one end of the junction; a read error may be the cause. V gene TRBV6-2 or TRBV6-3 combines with J gene TRBJ1-1; weak D call: TRBD1 (5 bases). The CDR3 spans 15 residues. The germline gives CDR1 MNHEY, CDR2 SVGEGT. The CDR3 nucleotides read TGTGCCAGCAGTTACGGGGCAGGTATGAACACTAAAGCTTTCTTT. Translation: CASSYGAGMNTKAFF.

V gene TRBV3-1 (or the pseudogene TRBV3-2) combines with J gene TRBJ2-1, with D possibly TRBD2 on 5 matching bases. CDR3 size: 15 residues. V was cut by 2 bases and J by 7 bases, with 15 bases left in between. Germline CDR1 reads LGHDT; CDR2 reads YNNKEL (reference sequence). The CDR3 region has the DNA TGTGCCAGCAGCCAAAGGGAGTTGACGTATAATGAGCAGTTCTTC. It specifies CASSQRELTYNEQFF.

This clone appeared a single time. The CDR3 nucleotides are TGCGCCAGCAGCCGCGGACAGGGCGACTATGGCTACACCTTC. Translated: CASSRGQGDYGYTF. This sequence joins TRBV5-1 and TRBJ1-2, with TRBD1 matching over 8 bases. The CDR3 loop spans 14 amino acids. Germline loops: CDR1 SGHRS, CDR2 YFSETQ. V shed 4 bases, J shed 3 bases, and the junction held 5 bases outside the gene matches.

This rearrangement joins TRBV19 to TRBJ1-6, with D tentatively TRBD1 (5 bases). Looked up from germline, CDR1 is LNHDA and CDR2 is SQIVND (reference sequence). This CDR3 spans 16 amino acids. V lost 4 bases, J lost 0 bases, and 10 bases lay in between. This chain's CDR3 is CASSSIDSSYNSPLHF. CDR3 nucleotide sequence: TGTGCCAGTAGTAGTATCGACAGCTCCTATAATTCACCCCTCCACTTT.

The chain links TRBV7-2 to TRBJ2-3; maybe TRBD1 (5 bases). Germline assignment: CDR1 SGHTA and CDR2 FQGNSA. Trimming took 5 bases from V and 0 from J, leaving 9 bases between them. This CDR3 contains 14 residues. CDR3 DNA: TGTGCCAGCAGCCACCGGACAAGCACAGATACGCAGTATTTT. The encoded protein is CASSHRTSTDTQYF.

This rearrangement joins TRBV19 to TRBJ1-2, with 7 bases fitting TRBD1. There are 15 residues in the CDR3. Germline V gene sequence: CDR1 LNHDA, CDR2 SQIVND (reference sequence). The J segment lost 6 bases and the V segment lost 5 bases, leaving 12 bases of the junction unmatched. The CDR3 sequence: CASSRKLTGLNGYTF. The DNA of the CDR3 is TGTGCCAGTAGTCGAAAATTGACAGGGTTGAATGGCTACACCTTC.

The chain links TRBV2 to TRBJ2-5; 11 bases map to TRBD2. This CDR3 spans 16 amino acids. Germline CDR1 reads SNHLY; CDR2 reads FYNNEI. The V and J ends lost 6 bases and 4 bases, in that order; junction bases with no gene match: 10. DNA of the CDR3: TGTGCCAGCAGGAGACTAGCGGGGTTATCGGGAGAGACCCAGTACTTC. Residues: CASRRLAGLSGETQYF.

The chain uses TRBV30 and TRBJ2-4; 14 bases fit TRBD2. CDR1 and CDR2 from the germline V gene are GTSNPN and SVGIG (reference sequence). The length of the CDR3 is 15 residues. The V gene end was trimmed by 4 bases and the J gene end by 7 bases; junction bases not matched to a gene: 6. DNA for the CDR3: TGTGCCTGGACCGGGACTAGCGGGAGCAGGAACATTCAGTACTTC. This gives the protein CAWTGTSGSRNIQYF. Supplemented by reference TRBV30 and TRBJ2-4, the full variable domain reads SQTIHQWPATLVQPVGSPLSLECTVEGTSNPNLYWYRQAAGRGLQLLFYSVGIGQISSEVPQNLSASRPQDRQFILSSKKLLLSDSGFYLCAWTGTSGSRNIQYFGAGTRLSVL.